Listed here is a single T cell receptor (beta chain). Assay used: immunoSEQ multiplex PCR; TCRdb lists only in-frame clones, some missing. Found here are tens of thousands of clones, over 75% of them singletons; the top ten hold roughly 17%. The data derive from a study of T cell responses to AZD1222 COVID-19 vaccine. The CDR3 spans 11 residues. V lost 11 bases to trimming and J lost 8 bases, with 13 bases between them. Germline V gene sequence: CDR1 MNHEY, CDR2 SMNVEV (reference sequence). This material consisted of peripheral blood, taken on day 0 of AZD1222 vaccination. The gene calls are TRBV27 and TRBJ2-1, with no clear D. This TCR was sampled from an adult in good health. Here the CDR3 DNA reads TGTGCCTCCCAAGATGGGGATGAGCAGTTCTTC. It codes for CASQDGDEQFF.